This is a list of T cell receptor beta chains from one sample in a study of blood T cell repertoires in COVID-19. The assay was immunoSEQ multiplex PCR, and TCRdb's table has in-frame clones only and misses some. The repertoire includes 80,000 to 100,000 clones, 81% of them detected once, and roughly 4.4% sits in the top ten. The specimen was peripheral blood. The receptors derive from a man aged 55 to 70 with acute or convalescent COVID-19. The CDR3 runs from the conserved cysteine through the conserved F or W. The order of the fields is J gene, D gene, V gene, clone size, CDR3 DNA, CDR3 protein. The D gene is left open where the match is weak. Rows give clone size only sometimes, using once, few, many, or a class for an expanded clone.

J gene: TRBJ1-2; D gene: -; V gene: TRBV12-3/TRBV12-4; clone size: -; CDR3 DNA: TGTGCCAGCAGACGTACAGGGCTGGGAGGCTACACCTTC; CDR3 protein: CASRRTGLGGYTF
J gene: TRBJ2-1; D gene: -; V gene: TRBV7-2; clone size: -; CDR3 DNA: TGTGCCAGCAGCTTCGCAGACAGCTCCTACAATGAGCAGTTCTTC; CDR3 protein: CASSFADSSYNEQFF
J gene: TRBJ2-5; D gene: TRBD2; V gene: TRBV24-1; clone size: -; CDR3 DNA: TGTGCCACCAGTGATCCTCTAGCGGGAGGGAAAGAGACCCAGTACTTC; CDR3 protein: CATSDPLAGGKETQYF
J gene: TRBJ2-2; D gene: TRBD2; V gene: TRBV5-1; clone size: -; CDR3 DNA: TGCGCCAGCAGCTTGTCTAGCGGCGGCACCGGGGAGCTGTTTTTT; CDR3 protein: CASSLSSGGTGELFF
J gene: TRBJ1-1; D gene: -; V gene: TRBV9; clone size: -; CDR3 DNA: TGTGCCAGCAGCCCGAGCCCGAACACTGAAGCTTTCTTT; CDR3 protein: CASSPSPNTEAFF
J gene: TRBJ1-2; D gene: TRBD1; V gene: TRBV28; clone size: once; CDR3 DNA: TGTGCCAGCAGTTCCCCGACGACAGGGTCCTATGGCTACACCTTC; CDR3 protein: CASSSPTTGSYGYTF
J gene: TRBJ2-1; D gene: -; V gene: TRBV7-9; clone size: once; CDR3 DNA: TGTGCCAGCAGCCAAACCACGGACCTGGGGGGTTCCTACAATGAGCAGTTCTTC; CDR3 protein: CASSQTTDLGGSYNEQFF
J gene: TRBJ2-1; D gene: TRBD1; V gene: TRBV19; clone size: -; CDR3 DNA: TGTGCCAGTAGTATTCGCTCCCGTATGTGGGACAGGGAATACAATGAGCAGTTCTTC; CDR3 protein: CASSIRSRMWDREYNEQFF
J gene: TRBJ2-7; D gene: TRBD1; V gene: TRBV15; clone size: -; CDR3 DNA: TGTGCCACCAGCAGAGATCGGGCAGGGGGAGTGGGCGAGCAGTACTTC; CDR3 protein: CATSRDRAGGVGEQYF
J gene: TRBJ2-7; D gene: TRBD2; V gene: TRBV27; clone size: -; CDR3 DNA: TGTGCCAGCAACGACGGACTAGTCGGGGAGCAGTACTTC; CDR3 protein: CASNDGLVGEQYF
J gene: TRBJ2-6; D gene: -; V gene: TRBV24-1; clone size: -; CDR3 DNA: TGTGCCACCGCGGCCTCTGGGGCCAACGTCCTGACTTTC; CDR3 protein: CATAASGANVLTF
J gene: TRBJ2-5; D gene: TRBD2; V gene: TRBV11-2; clone size: -; CDR3 DNA: TGTGCCAGCAGCCTGACTAGCCCTGGCGAGACCCAGTACTTC; CDR3 protein: CASSLTSPGETQYF
J gene: TRBJ1-1; D gene: -; V gene: TRBV27; clone size: many; CDR3 DNA: TGTGCCAGCAGACTAGGGAACACTGAAGCTTTCTTT; CDR3 protein: CASRLGNTEAFF
J gene: TRBJ2-7; D gene: TRBD1; V gene: TRBV19; clone size: -; CDR3 DNA: TGTGCCAGTAGTACCTCGGGACAGCACTACGAGCAGTACTTC; CDR3 protein: CASSTSGQHYEQYF
J gene: TRBJ1-1; D gene: -; V gene: TRBV12-5; clone size: -; CDR3 DNA: TGTGCTAGTGGCGATGGCAAGAACACTGAAGCTTTCTTT; CDR3 protein: CASGDGKNTEAFF
J gene: TRBJ1-2; D gene: -; V gene: TRBV10-2; clone size: -; CDR3 DNA: TGCGCCAGCAGTGACCCCGCTGCGGGGTCTTATGGCTACACCTTC; CDR3 protein: CASSDPAAGSYGYTF
J gene: TRBJ2-5; D gene: -; V gene: TRBV3-1/TRBV3-2; clone size: -; CDR3 DNA: TGTGCCAGCAGCCCCCACCCGACAGTATCTCCAGAGACCCAGTACTTC; CDR3 protein: CASSPHPTVSPETQYF
J gene: TRBJ2-5; D gene: -; V gene: TRBV7-2; clone size: -; CDR3 DNA: TGTGCCAGCAGCTTAACGGGGTACCAAGAGACCCAGTACTTC; CDR3 protein: CASSLTGYQETQYF
J gene: TRBJ2-2; D gene: -; V gene: TRBV5-1; clone size: medium-sized; CDR3 DNA: TGCGCCAGCAGCTTGGCTGACAGATTGACCGGGGAGCTGTTTTTT; CDR3 protein: CASSLADRLTGELFF
J gene: TRBJ1-5; D gene: -; V gene: TRBV28; clone size: -; CDR3 DNA: TGTGCCAGCAGTTACCGCCCTCAGGTTTATAGCAATCAGCCCCAGCATTTT; CDR3 protein: CASSYRPQVYSNQPQHF
J gene: TRBJ2-3; D gene: TRBD2; V gene: TRBV18; clone size: -; CDR3 DNA: TGTGCCAGCTCACCGCTATCTCGGACTAGCGGGCGCACAGATACGCAGTATTTT; CDR3 protein: CASSPLSRTSGRTDTQYF
J gene: TRBJ1-3; D gene: TRBD1; V gene: TRBV19; clone size: -; CDR3 DNA: TGTGCCAGTAGCGCGACAGGGACTGGAAACACCATATATTTT; CDR3 protein: CASSATGTGNTIYF